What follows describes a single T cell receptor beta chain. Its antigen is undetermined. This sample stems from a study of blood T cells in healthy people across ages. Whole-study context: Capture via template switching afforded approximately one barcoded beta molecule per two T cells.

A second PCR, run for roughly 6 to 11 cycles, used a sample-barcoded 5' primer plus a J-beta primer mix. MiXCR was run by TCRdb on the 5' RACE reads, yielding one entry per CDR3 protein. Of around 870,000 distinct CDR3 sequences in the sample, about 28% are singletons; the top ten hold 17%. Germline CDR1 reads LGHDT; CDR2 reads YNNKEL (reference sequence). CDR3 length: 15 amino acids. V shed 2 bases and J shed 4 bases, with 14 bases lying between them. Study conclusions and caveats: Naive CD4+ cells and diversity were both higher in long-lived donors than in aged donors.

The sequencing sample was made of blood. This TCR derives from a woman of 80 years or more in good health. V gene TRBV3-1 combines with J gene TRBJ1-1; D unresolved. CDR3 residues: CASSQRAGSFTEAFF. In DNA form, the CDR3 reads TGTGCCAGCAGCCAAAGGGCAGGATCCTTCACTGAAGCTTTCTTT.